The present T cell receptor beta chain was sequenced within a study of tumor-infiltrating lymphocytes in oesophageal squamous cell carcinoma. In germline, CDR1 is SGHTA, CDR2 FQGNSA. The CDR3 is made up of 14 amino acids. MiXCR, applied by TCRdb to the PCR reads, yields one record per CDR3 protein. The table includes around 20,000 distinct CDR3 sequences, around 41% detected once. The specimen sequenced was normal esophageal tissue next to the tumor. The receptor was derived from a male donor with esophageal squamous cell carcinoma. The rearrangement joins TRBV7-2 to TRBJ2-1, with D perhaps TRBD2 (6 bases). The DNA end is a closer match to TRBJ2-7, so the J assignment may be wrong. The CDR3 sequence is CASSFRRGPYEQYF. The CDR3 DNA reads TGTGCCAGCAGCTTCCGGCGGGGACCCTACGAGCAGTACTTC.